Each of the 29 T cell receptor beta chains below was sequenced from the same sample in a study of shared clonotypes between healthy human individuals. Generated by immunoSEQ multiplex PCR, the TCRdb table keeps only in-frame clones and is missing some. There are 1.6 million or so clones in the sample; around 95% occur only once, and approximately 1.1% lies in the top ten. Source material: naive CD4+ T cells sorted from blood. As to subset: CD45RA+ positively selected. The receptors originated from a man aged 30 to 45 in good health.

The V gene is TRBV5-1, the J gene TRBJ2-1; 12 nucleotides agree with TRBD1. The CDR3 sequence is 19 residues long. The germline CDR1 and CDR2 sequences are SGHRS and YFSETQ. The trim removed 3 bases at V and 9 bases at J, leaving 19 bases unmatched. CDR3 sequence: CASSSGTGGSRESRSEQFF. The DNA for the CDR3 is TGCGCCAGCAGCTCCGGGACAGGGGGCTCCAGGGAGTCTAGGAGTGAGCAGTTCTTC.

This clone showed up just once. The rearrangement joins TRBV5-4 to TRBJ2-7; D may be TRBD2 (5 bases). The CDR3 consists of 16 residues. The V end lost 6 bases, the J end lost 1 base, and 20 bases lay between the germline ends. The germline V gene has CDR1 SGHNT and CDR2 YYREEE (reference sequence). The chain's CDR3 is CASNVNGVFGSYEQYF. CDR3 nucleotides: TGTGCCAGCAACGTTAACGGGGTTTTTGGGTCCTACGAGCAGTACTTC.

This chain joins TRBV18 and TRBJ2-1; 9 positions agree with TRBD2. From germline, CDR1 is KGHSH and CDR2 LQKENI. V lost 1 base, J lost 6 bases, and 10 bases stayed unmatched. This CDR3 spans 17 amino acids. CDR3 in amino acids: CASSPLKDLAGTNEQFF. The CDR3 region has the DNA TGTGCCAGCTCACCACTTAAAGACCTAGCGGGGACCAATGAGCAGTTCTTC. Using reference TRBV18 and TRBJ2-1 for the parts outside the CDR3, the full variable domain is NAGVMQNPRHLVRRRGQEARLRCSPMKGHSHVYWYRQLPEEGLKFMVYLQKENIIDESGMPKERFSAEFPKEGPSILRIQQVVRGDSAAYFCASSPLKDLAGTNEQFFGPGTRLTVL.

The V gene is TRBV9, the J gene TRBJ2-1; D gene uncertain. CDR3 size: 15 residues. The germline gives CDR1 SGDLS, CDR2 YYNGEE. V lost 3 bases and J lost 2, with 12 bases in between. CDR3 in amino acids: CASSAAIHPYNEQFF. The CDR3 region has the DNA TGTGCCAGCAGCGCGGCCATACATCCCTACAATGAGCAGTTCTTC. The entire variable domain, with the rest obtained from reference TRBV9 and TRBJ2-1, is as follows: DSGVTQTPKHLITATGQRVTLRCSPRSGDLSVYWYQQSLDQGLQFLIQYYNGEERAKGNILERFSAQQFPDLHSELNLSSLELGDSALYFCASSAAIHPYNEQFFGPGTRLTVL.

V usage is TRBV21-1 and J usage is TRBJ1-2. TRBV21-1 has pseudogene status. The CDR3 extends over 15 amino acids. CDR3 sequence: CASSKVKAANYGYTF. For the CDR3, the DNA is TGTGCCAGCAGCAAAGTGAAGGCAGCTAACTATGGCTACACCTTC.

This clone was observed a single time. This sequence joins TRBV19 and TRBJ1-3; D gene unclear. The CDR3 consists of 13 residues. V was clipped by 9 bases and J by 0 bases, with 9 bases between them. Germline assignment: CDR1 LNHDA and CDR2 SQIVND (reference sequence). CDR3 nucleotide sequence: TGTGCCAGCAGGCTCCTCTCTGGAAACACCATATATTTT. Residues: CASRLLSGNTIYF.

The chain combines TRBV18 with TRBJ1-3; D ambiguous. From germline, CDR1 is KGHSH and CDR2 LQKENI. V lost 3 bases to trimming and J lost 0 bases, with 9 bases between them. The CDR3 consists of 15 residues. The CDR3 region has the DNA TGTGCCAGCTCACCGGCCGGGTCCTCTGGAAACACCATATATTTT. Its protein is CASSPAGSSGNTIYF.

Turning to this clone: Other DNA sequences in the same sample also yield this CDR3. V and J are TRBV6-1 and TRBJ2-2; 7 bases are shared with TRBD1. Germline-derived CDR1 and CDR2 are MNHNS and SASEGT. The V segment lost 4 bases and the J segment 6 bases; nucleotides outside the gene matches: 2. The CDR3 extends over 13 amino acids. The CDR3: CASSGQGSGELFF. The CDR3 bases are TGTGCCAGCAGTGGACAGGGTTCCGGGGAGCTGTTTTTT.

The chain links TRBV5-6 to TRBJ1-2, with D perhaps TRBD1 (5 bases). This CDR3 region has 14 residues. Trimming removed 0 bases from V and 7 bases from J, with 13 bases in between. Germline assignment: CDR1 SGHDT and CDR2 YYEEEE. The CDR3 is CASSLGPGGAGYTF. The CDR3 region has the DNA TGTGCCAGCAGCTTGGGCCCGGGAGGGGCTGGCTACACCTTC.

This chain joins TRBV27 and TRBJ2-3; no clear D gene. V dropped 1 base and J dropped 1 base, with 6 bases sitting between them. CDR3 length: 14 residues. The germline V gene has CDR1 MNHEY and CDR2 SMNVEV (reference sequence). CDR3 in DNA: TGTGCCAGCAGTTTATATGCGGGCACAGATACGCAGTATTTT. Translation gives CASSLYAGTDTQYF.

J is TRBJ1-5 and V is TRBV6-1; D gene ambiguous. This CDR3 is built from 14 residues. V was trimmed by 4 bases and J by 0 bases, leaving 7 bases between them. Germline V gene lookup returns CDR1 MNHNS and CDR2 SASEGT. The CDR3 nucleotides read TGTGCCAGCAGTGTTGACGGTAGCAATCAGCCCCAGCATTTT. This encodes CASSVDGSNQPQHF.

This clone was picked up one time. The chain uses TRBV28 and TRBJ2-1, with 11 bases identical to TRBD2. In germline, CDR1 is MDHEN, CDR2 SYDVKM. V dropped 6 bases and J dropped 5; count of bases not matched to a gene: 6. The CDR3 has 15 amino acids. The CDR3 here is CASSTRLAGNNEQFF. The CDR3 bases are TGTGCCAGCAGCACCCGACTAGCGGGAAACAATGAGCAGTTCTTC.

The CDR3 loop reads CASSPGQGAGNTIYF. DNA of the CDR3: TGCGCCAGCAGCCCCGGACAGGGTGCTGGAAACACCATATATTTT. The gene calls are TRBV5-1 and TRBJ1-3, with 8 bases matching TRBD1. V lost 4 bases, J lost 2 bases, and 5 bases stayed unmatched. Looked up from germline, CDR1 is SGHRS and CDR2 is YFSETQ. This CDR3 has 15 residues.

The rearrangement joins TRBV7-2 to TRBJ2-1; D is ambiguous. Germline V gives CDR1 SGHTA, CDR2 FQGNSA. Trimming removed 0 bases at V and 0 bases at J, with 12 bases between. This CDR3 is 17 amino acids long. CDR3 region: CASSLASGYSSYNEQFF. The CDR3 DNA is TGTGCCAGCAGCTTAGCGAGTGGATACAGCTCCTACAATGAGCAGTTCTTC.

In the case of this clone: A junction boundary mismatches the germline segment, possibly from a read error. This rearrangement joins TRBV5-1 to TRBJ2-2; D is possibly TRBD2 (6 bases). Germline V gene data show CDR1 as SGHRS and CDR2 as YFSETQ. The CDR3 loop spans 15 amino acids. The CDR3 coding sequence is TGCGCCAGCAGCTTGGCGGGAGAGATGACCGGAGAGCTGTTTTTT. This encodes CASSLAGEMTGELFF.

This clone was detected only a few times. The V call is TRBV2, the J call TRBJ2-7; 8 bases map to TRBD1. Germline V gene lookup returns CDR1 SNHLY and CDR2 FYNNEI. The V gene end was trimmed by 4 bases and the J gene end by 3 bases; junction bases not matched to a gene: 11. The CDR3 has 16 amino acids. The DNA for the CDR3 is TGTGCCAGCAGTGGGGCAGGGGGCGCCACTTTCTACGAGCAGTACTTC. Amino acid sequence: CASSGAGGATFYEQYF.

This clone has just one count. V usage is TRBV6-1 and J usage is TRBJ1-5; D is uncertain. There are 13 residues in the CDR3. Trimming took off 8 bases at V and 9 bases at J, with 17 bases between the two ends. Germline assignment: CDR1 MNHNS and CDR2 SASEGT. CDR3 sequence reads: CASRGHPSGPQHF. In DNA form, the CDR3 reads TGTGCCAGCCGAGGCCACCCCTCAGGGCCCCAGCATTTT.

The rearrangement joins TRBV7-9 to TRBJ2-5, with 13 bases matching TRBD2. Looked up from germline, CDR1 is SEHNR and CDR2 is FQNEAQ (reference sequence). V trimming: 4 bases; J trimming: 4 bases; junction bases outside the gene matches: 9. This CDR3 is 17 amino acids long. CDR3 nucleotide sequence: TGTGCCAGCAGCTCAAATGGACTAGCGGGAGTAGGAGAGACCCAGTACTTC. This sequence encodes CASSSNGLAGVGETQYF.

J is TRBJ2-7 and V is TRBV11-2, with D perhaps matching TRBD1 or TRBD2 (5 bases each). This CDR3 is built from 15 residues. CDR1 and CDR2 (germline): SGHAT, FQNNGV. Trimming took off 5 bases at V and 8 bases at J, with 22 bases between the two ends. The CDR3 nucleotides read TGTGCCAGCAGCGGAACCGGGACCCGCACAAACAAGCAGTACTTC. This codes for CASSGTGTRTNKQYF.

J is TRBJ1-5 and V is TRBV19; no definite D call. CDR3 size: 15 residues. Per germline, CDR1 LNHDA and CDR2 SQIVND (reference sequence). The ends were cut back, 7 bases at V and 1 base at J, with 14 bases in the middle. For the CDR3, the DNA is TGTGCCAGTATGGGATACCTCGGGAGCAATCAGCCCCAGCATTTT. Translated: CASMGYLGSNQPQHF.

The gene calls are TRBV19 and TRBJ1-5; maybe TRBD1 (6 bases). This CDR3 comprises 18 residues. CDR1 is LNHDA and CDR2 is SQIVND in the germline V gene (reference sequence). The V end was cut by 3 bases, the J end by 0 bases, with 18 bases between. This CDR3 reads CASSIRDTGIYSNQPQHF. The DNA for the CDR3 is TGTGCCAGTAGTATCCGGGATACAGGGATTTATAGCAATCAGCCCCAGCATTTT.

The CDR3 DNA is TGTGCCAGCAGTTACGGTAGCTCCTACAATGAGCAGTTCTTC. It yields the protein CASSYGSSYNEQFF. V usage is TRBV6-5 and J usage is TRBJ2-1; D remains ambiguous. This CDR3 region has 14 residues. Between the trimmed V and J ends, which lost 2 bases and 0 bases, there was a span of 5 bases. Germline V gene data show CDR1 as MNHEY and CDR2 as SVGAGI.

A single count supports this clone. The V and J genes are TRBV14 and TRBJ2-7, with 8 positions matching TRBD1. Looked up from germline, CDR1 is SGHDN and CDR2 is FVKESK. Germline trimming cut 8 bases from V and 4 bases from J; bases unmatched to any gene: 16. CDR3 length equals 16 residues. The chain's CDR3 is CASATLRGTGLYEQYF. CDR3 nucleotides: TGTGCCAGCGCGACCCTTAGAGGGACAGGCCTATACGAGCAGTACTTC. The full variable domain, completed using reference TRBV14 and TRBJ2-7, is EAGVTQFPSHSVIEKGQTVTLRCDPISGHDNLYWYRRVMGKEIKFLLHFVKESKQDESGMPNNRFLAERTGGTYSTLKVQPAELEDSGVYFCASATLRGTGLYEQYFGPGTRLTVT.

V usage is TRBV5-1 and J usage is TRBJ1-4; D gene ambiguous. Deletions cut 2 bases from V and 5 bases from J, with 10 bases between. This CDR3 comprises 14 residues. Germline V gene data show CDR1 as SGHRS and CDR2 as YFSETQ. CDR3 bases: TGCGCCAGCAGCTTCGGGTCCCCAAATGAAAAACTGTTTTTT. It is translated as CASSFGSPNEKLFF.

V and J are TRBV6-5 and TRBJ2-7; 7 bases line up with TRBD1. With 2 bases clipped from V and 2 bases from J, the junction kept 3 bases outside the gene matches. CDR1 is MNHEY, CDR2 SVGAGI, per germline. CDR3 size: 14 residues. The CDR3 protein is CASSYTGQPYEQYF. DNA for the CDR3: TGTGCCAGCAGTTACACGGGACAGCCCTACGAGCAGTACTTC.

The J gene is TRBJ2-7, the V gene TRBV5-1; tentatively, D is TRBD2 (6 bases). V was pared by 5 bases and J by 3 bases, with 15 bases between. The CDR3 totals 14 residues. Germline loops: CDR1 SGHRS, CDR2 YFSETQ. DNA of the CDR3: TGCGCCAGCAGTGAGGTGGGGCGGGACTACGAGCAGTACTTC. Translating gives CASSEVGRDYEQYF.

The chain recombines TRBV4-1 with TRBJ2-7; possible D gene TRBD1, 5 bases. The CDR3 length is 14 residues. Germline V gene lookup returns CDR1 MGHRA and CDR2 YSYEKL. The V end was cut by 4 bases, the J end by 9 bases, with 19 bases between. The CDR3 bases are TGCGCCAGCAGCCCGACCGACAGACCTACAGGGCAGTACTTC. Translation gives CASSPTDRPTGQYF.

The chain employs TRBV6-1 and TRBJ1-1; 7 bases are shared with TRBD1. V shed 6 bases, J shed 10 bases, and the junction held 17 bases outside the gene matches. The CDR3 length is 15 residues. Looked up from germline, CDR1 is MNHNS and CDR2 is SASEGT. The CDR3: CASREPEGALAGAFF. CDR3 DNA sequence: TGTGCCAGCAGGGAGCCGGAGGGGGCCCTGGCGGGAGCTTTCTTT.

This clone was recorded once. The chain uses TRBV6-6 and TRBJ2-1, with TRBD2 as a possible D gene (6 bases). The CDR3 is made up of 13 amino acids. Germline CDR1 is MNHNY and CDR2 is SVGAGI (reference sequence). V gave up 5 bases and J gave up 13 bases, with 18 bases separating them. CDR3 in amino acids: CASSHGGAGFQFF. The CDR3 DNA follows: TGTGCCAGCAGTCACGGAGGGGCGGGATTTCAGTTCTTC.